This T cell receptor (beta chain) is drawn from a study of blood T cell repertoires in COVID-19. Study background: T cells, B-cell-depleted T cells, or PBMCs supplied cDNA or gDNA.

As originally analysed: Estimated nucleated cell counts came from reference gene primer amplification. Using immunoSEQ multiplex PCR, the repertoire was profiled, and TCRdb retains in-frame clones only, with some absent. For V, J and clone size, that table is used; D and trimming come from the DNA. Counted here are about 200,000 clones, 85% to 90% occurring once; the ten biggest clones make up roughly 4%. Everyone who took part was roughly 18 to 89 years old, and they came from about 25 US areas. Clinical history as reported by participants underpinned cohort assignment. V was clipped by 5 bases and J by 5 bases; unmatched bases: 7. This CDR3 region has 15 residues. Germline V gene sequence: CDR1 SGHVS, CDR2 FQNEAQ.

The chain has TRBV7-8 and TRBJ2-1, with TRBD2 matching 9 bases. The origin of this receptor is a woman aged 25 to 39 with acute COVID-19. The sequenced sample consisted of PBMCs or T cells enriched from blood (not recorded which). The CDR3 region has the DNA TGTGCCAGCAGCCTGAGCGGGGGGTCGCACAATGAGCAGTTCTTC. Encoded protein: CASSLSGGSHNEQFF.